This T cell receptor (beta chain) comes out of a study of a mutant IDH1 vaccine in newly diagnosed glioma. Turning to the study itself: Once 4-6 weeks had passed after radiotherapy alone, vaccination started, or it started with temozolomide cycles. Pretreatment consisted of radiotherapy, temozolomide, or both, with most receiving both. Week 35 held visit V12, while week 47 held visit V13. Study-level findings and limits: Pseudoprogression apparently lacked any relation to changes in top peripheral T cell clonotypes.

The germline gives CDR1 SSHAT, CDR2 FNYEAQ (reference sequence). CDR3 size: 15 residues. Trimming pared 2 bases from V and 3 bases from J, leaving 13 bases between. TCRdb's table, derived via immunoSEQ multiplex PCR, lists solely in-frame clones and lacks some. This sample has 55,000 to 65,000 clones, with 84% found just once. Details on this clone: The antigen remains unidentified.

The time point is: week 35, safety follow-up. Each vaccine dose was 300 ug of mutant IDH1 20-mer peptide, with topical imiquimod. Sequenced material: PBMCs, taken from a glioma patient whose treatment included an IDH1 peptide vaccine. This clonotype was obtained from a man younger than 45 with glioma. This chain connects TRBV7-7 to TRBJ2-5; maybe TRBD1 (5 bases). DNA of the CDR3: TGTGCCAGCAGCTTAAATCATGGGGCGGAAGAGACCCAGTACTTC. The encoded protein is CASSLNHGAEETQYF.